This paragraph covers one T cell receptor beta chain sequence. Its antigen remains unknown. The data originate from a study of cytomegalovirus exposure and HLA in healthy donors. Study context: Samples from HLA-typed donors yielded about 85 million unique TCRs in an early data release. Clustering assigned around 77% of the roughly 370 genotyped donors to the Caucasian-associated ancestry cluster. Study-wide results and caveats: Reports indicated that the classifier achieved high specificity and sensitivity in diagnosing cytomegalovirus status. A few CMV-associated chains proved CMV antigen-specific in vitro.

13 Jbeta primers and 60 Vbeta primers were used for the PCR. This table comes from immunoSEQ multiplex PCR, and its TCRdb copy is limited to in-frame clones, with some not included. In total, the table holds about 96,000 clones. The junction had 13 bases not matched to a gene; V was cut back by 4 bases and J by 2 bases. The CDR3 length is 18 residues. Germline lookup yields CDR1 SGHRS and CDR2 YFSETQ. This clonotype was sampled from a woman aged 25 to 45 in good health and CMV-seronegative. Sequencing used PBMCs. This rearrangement joins TRBV5-1 to TRBJ2-3; TRBD1 aligns across 10 bases. The CDR3, as DNA: TGCGCCAGCAGCAAGGCGGGACAGGGGAGAGGGGTCACAGATACGCAGTATTTT. Translated, it gives CASSKAGQGRGVTDTQYF.